This T cell receptor beta chain is drawn from a study of OX40 agonist ivuxolimab in advanced cancers. Study at large: All patients had ivuxolimab intravenously every 2 weeks at 0.01 to 10 mg/kg.

This clone was picked up one time. Generated by immunoSEQ multiplex PCR, the TCRdb table keeps only in-frame clones and is missing some. Here the sample spans some 76,000 clones, about 93% being singletons. The length of the CDR3 is 15 residues. V lost 3 bases, J lost 3 bases, and 15 bases lay in between. The germline V gene encodes CDR1 MNHEY and CDR2 SMNVEV (reference sequence). Sequenced here: CD4+ or CD8+ T cells sorted from blood, sampled in a trial of the OX40 agonist ivuxolimab. This chain uses TRBV27 with TRBJ2-7, with a possible D match to TRBD1 (6 bases). This clonotype originated in an adult with an advanced solid tumor such as melanoma, head and neck, liver or kidney cancer. Here the CDR3 reads CASSFEFGTNYEQYF. As DNA, the CDR3 is TGTGCCAGCAGTTTTGAGTTCGGGACAAACTACGAGCAGTACTTC.